What follows describes a single T cell receptor beta chain. Looked up from germline, CDR1 is GTSNPN and CDR2 is SVGIG (reference sequence). This CDR3 region has 12 residues. V gave up 2 bases and J gave up 11 bases; unmatched junction bases: 8. This entry belongs to a study of shared clonotypes between healthy human individuals. Here immunoSEQ multiplex PCR was the method, and the copy in TCRdb shows in-frame clones only, minus some. This table has roughly 2.4 million clones, approximately 95% appearing once. The sequence derives from a man in his late teens or twenties in good health. This chain connects TRBV30 to TRBJ2-7; TRBD1 agrees at 8 bases. Sequenced sample: naive CD4+ T cells sorted from blood. Sample subset: CD45RA+ positively selected. The DNA for the CDR3 is TGTGCCTGGAGTCGTAACCCGGGACAGGAGTACTTC. This codes for CAWSRNPGQEYF.